Given below is one TCR beta chain in context. Per the study methods: Estimation of nucleated cell counts relied on the amplification of reference gene primers. Here immunoSEQ multiplex PCR was the method, and the copy in TCRdb shows in-frame clones only, minus some. V, J and clone size are taken as reported in that table, and D and trimming were inferred from the DNA itself. The data show roughly 150,000 clones, more than 80% seen once. Looked up from germline, CDR1 is MNHEY and CDR2 is SMNVEV (reference sequence). V lost 3 bases, J lost 3 bases, and 8 bases lay in between. This CDR3 contains 14 residues. This sample was included in a study of blood T cell repertoires in COVID-19.

The rearrangement uses TRBV27 and TRBJ1-4; TRBD1 might be the D (5 bases). The receptor was isolated from a woman in her sixties or seventies with active COVID-19. The sample taken for sequencing was peripheral blood. CDR3 protein: CASSFRGANEKLFF. The CDR3 DNA is TGTGCCAGCAGTTTCCGGGGGGCTAATGAAAAACTGTTTTTT.